The rows below give T cell receptor beta chains drawn from one sample of a study of blood T cell repertoires in COVID-19. The assay was immunoSEQ multiplex PCR, and TCRdb's table has in-frame clones only and misses some. Among roughly 38,000 clones listed, more than 85% were seen once. The sample comprised peripheral blood. Receptors were obtained from a man aged 45 to 65 with active COVID-19. Both conserved end residues are part of each CDR3. A D gene is named only where the DNA matches it firmly. Clone size is given for some rows only: seen once, a few or many times, or a class if the clone is expanded.

V gene: TRBV29-1
clone size: .
D gene: .
J gene: TRBJ2-2
CDR3 DNA: TGCAGCGTTCCGACAGGCCCGAACACCGGGGAGCTGTTTTTT
CDR3 protein: CSVPTGPNTGELFF

V gene: TRBV5-5
clone size: .
D gene: .
J gene: TRBJ2-1
CDR3 DNA: TGTGCCAGCAGCTTGGATAGTCTCTCCTACAATGAGCAGTTCTTC
CDR3 protein: CASSLDSLSYNEQFF

V gene: TRBV11-2
clone size: .
D gene: TRBD2
J gene: TRBJ2-1
CDR3 DNA: TGTGCCAGCAGCTTTACTAGCGGGAGTAATGAGCAGTTCTTC
CDR3 protein: CASSFTSGSNEQFF

V gene: TRBV9
clone size: .
D gene: .
J gene: TRBJ1-2
CDR3 DNA: TGTGCCAGCAGCTCAGAGGGCGGGGCCGTCTATGGCTACACCTTC
CDR3 protein: CASSSEGGAVYGYTF

V gene: TRBV7-2
clone size: .
D gene: TRBD2
J gene: TRBJ2-5
CDR3 DNA: TGTGCCAGCAGCTTAAGACTAGCGGGGGGGCGGGAGACCCAGTACTTC
CDR3 protein: CASSLRLAGGRETQYF

V gene: TRBV5-1
clone size: .
D gene: .
J gene: TRBJ1-2
CDR3 DNA: TGCGCCAGCAGCTTGGGAGGGAGTCGAAACTATGGCTACACCTTC
CDR3 protein: CASSLGGSRNYGYTF

V gene: TRBV5-1
clone size: .
D gene: TRBD1
J gene: TRBJ1-5
CDR3 DNA: TGCGCCAGCAGCTTGACAGGGGGCGTCCAACAGCCCCAGCATTTT
CDR3 protein: CASSLTGGVQQPQHF

V gene: TRBV23-1
clone size: .
D gene: .
J gene: TRBJ1-2
CDR3 DNA: TGCGCCAGCAGTCCTCGCGGGAACTATGGCTACACCTTC
CDR3 protein: CASSPRGNYGYTF

V gene: TRBV4-2
clone size: .
D gene: TRBD2
J gene: TRBJ2-7
CDR3 DNA: TGTGCCAGCAGCCGAGAAGTCCGTCTCAGTACTAGCGGGAGAGGCGAGCAGTACTTC
CDR3 protein: CASSREVRLSTSGRGEQYF

V gene: TRBV6-6
clone size: few
D gene: .
J gene: TRBJ1-2
CDR3 DNA: TGTGCCAGCAGGGACGACAGGAGCTACACCTTC
CDR3 protein: CASRDDRSYTF

V gene: TRBV4-1
clone size: once
D gene: .
J gene: TRBJ2-4
CDR3 DNA: TGCGCCAGCAGCCAAGCAGGCACCCTAGCCAAAAACATTCAGTACTTC
CDR3 protein: CASSQAGTLAKNIQYF

V gene: TRBV7-8
clone size: .
D gene: TRBD1
J gene: TRBJ1-4
CDR3 DNA: TGTGCCAGCAGCTTTCGGACAGGGGGGCTTGAAAAACTGTTTTTT
CDR3 protein: CASSFRTGGLEKLFF

V gene: TRBV7-8
clone size: .
D gene: TRBD1
J gene: TRBJ2-5
CDR3 DNA: TGTGCCAGCAGCCGACTGGGACAGTATCAAGAGACCCAGTACTTC
CDR3 protein: CASSRLGQYQETQYF

V gene: TRBV5-4
clone size: .
D gene: TRBD2
J gene: TRBJ2-7
CDR3 DNA: TGTGCCAGCAGCCCGTGGGGTAGCGGGAGTTCGTCCTACGAGCAGTACTTC
CDR3 protein: CASSPWGSGSSSYEQYF

V gene: TRBV7-2
clone size: .
D gene: .
J gene: TRBJ1-3
CDR3 DNA: TGTGCCAGCAGCCTCCTTGGAGACACCATATATTTT
CDR3 protein: CASSLLGDTIYF

V gene: TRBV6-5
clone size: once
D gene: TRBD2
J gene: TRBJ2-7
CDR3 DNA: TGTGCCAGCAGAGCTTTAAGCGGGAGATTCTACGAGCAGTACTTC
CDR3 protein: CASRALSGRFYEQYF

V gene: TRBV7-3
clone size: .
D gene: TRBD1
J gene: TRBJ2-5
CDR3 DNA: TGTGCCAGCAGCTTAATGGGACAGGGGTTTAGCGAGACCCAGTACTTC
CDR3 protein: CASSLMGQGFSETQYF

V gene: TRBV10-3
clone size: .
D gene: .
J gene: TRBJ2-7
CDR3 DNA: TGTGCCATCAGTGAGTCGAGTAACTCCTACGAGCAGTACTTC
CDR3 protein: CAISESSNSYEQYF

V gene: TRBV7-2
clone size: .
D gene: TRBD1
J gene: TRBJ1-3
CDR3 DNA: TGTGCCAGCAGCTTAACGGGACAGGGCTTAACCATATATTTT
CDR3 protein: CASSLTGQGLTIYF

V gene: TRBV19
clone size: .
D gene: .
J gene: TRBJ1-1
CDR3 DNA: TGTGCCAGCACCATAGGAGGGTTGAACACCGAAGCTTTCTTC
CDR3 protein: CASTIGGLNTEAFF

V gene: TRBV6-5
clone size: .
D gene: TRBD1
J gene: TRBJ1-1
CDR3 DNA: TGTGCCAGCAGCCCCCGGACAGGTGAAGCTTTCTTT
CDR3 protein: CASSPRTGEAFF

V gene: TRBV18
clone size: .
D gene: TRBD2
J gene: TRBJ2-1
CDR3 DNA: TGTGCCAGCTCACCACTTACTAGCGGGAGGATTGAGCAGTTCTTC
CDR3 protein: CASSPLTSGRIEQFF

V gene: TRBV28
clone size: .
D gene: .
J gene: TRBJ1-6
CDR3 DNA: TGTGCCAGCAGTTCCAGACTCTCTTCCCTCCACTTT
CDR3 protein: CASSSRLSSLHF

V gene: TRBV29-1
clone size: .
D gene: .
J gene: TRBJ1-2
CDR3 DNA: TGCAGCGTTCCAGGGTCCGGGTATGGCTACACCTTC
CDR3 protein: CSVPGSGYGYTF

V gene: TRBV27
clone size: .
D gene: .
J gene: TRBJ1-2
CDR3 DNA: TGTGCCAGCAGCCCGACAGTTACTAACTATGGCTACACCTTC
CDR3 protein: CASSPTVTNYGYTF

V gene: TRBV7-2
clone size: .
D gene: .
J gene: TRBJ1-1
CDR3 DNA: TGTGCCAGCAGCGCGGACAGAAGCATGGGGACTGAAGCTTTCTTT
CDR3 protein: CASSADRSMGTEAFF

V gene: TRBV9
clone size: .
D gene: .
J gene: TRBJ2-1
CDR3 DNA: TGTGCCAGCAGCGTAGAAGGTAGCGGCTACAATGAGCAGTTCTTC
CDR3 protein: CASSVEGSGYNEQFF

V gene: TRBV29-1
clone size: .
D gene: .
J gene: TRBJ2-5
CDR3 DNA: TGCAGCGTAGGAGTCGACCAAGAGACCCAGTACTTC
CDR3 protein: CSVGVDQETQYF

V gene: TRBV7-3
clone size: .
D gene: .
J gene: TRBJ2-1
CDR3 DNA: TGTGCCAGCAGCTTTGGGCCGCAAGAATACAATGAGCAGTTCTTC
CDR3 protein: CASSFGPQEYNEQFF

V gene: TRBV5-4
clone size: few
D gene: TRBD1
J gene: TRBJ1-1
CDR3 DNA: TGTGCCAGCAGCTGGGACAGGAGTACGGCTTTCTTT
CDR3 protein: CASSWDRSTAFF

V gene: TRBV30
clone size: once
D gene: TRBD1
J gene: TRBJ1-2
CDR3 DNA: TGTGCCTGGAGGATGACAGGGTCAAACTATGGCTACACCTTC
CDR3 protein: CAWRMTGSNYGYTF

V gene: TRBV11-2
clone size: .
D gene: .
J gene: TRBJ1-1
CDR3 DNA: TGTGCCAGCAGCTTCAGCGTGAACACTGAAGCTTTCTTT
CDR3 protein: CASSFSVNTEAFF

V gene: TRBV6-4
clone size: .
D gene: .
J gene: TRBJ2-2
CDR3 DNA: TGTGCCAGCAGTGCACAGATAAACACCGGGGAGCTGTTTTTT
CDR3 protein: CASSAQINTGELFF

V gene: TRBV7-3
clone size: .
D gene: .
J gene: TRBJ1-1
CDR3 DNA: TGTGCCAGCAGCTTACGTTCGGGTAACACTGAAGCTTTCTTT
CDR3 protein: CASSLRSGNTEAFF

V gene: TRBV5-6
clone size: .
D gene: .
J gene: TRBJ1-1
CDR3 DNA: TGTGCCAGCAGCTCGACAGTTGACTCTGAAGCTTTCTTT
CDR3 protein: CASSSTVDSEAFF

V gene: TRBV5-4
clone size: .
D gene: .
J gene: TRBJ1-1
CDR3 DNA: TGTGCCAGCAGGCCCCACAGGAACACTGAAGCTTTCTTT
CDR3 protein: CASRPHRNTEAFF

V gene: TRBV19
clone size: .
D gene: TRBD2
J gene: TRBJ2-3
CDR3 DNA: TGTGCCAGTAGTTTTAGCGGGGACACAGATACGCAGTATTTT
CDR3 protein: CASSFSGDTDTQYF

V gene: TRBV29-1
clone size: .
D gene: .
J gene: TRBJ1-1
CDR3 DNA: TGCAGCGTTGAAGATCCTGGGAGGAACACTGAAGCTTTCTTT
CDR3 protein: CSVEDPGRNTEAFF

V gene: TRBV6-5
clone size: .
D gene: .
J gene: TRBJ2-5
CDR3 DNA: TGTGCCACCCATACAGGGCGGCGGGAGACCCAGTACTTC
CDR3 protein: CATHTGRRETQYF

V gene: TRBV7-6
clone size: .
D gene: TRBD2
J gene: TRBJ2-7
CDR3 DNA: TGTGCCAGCAGCTTAGCGGGAGGGCCTCACTACGAGCAGTACTTC
CDR3 protein: CASSLAGGPHYEQYF

V gene: TRBV29-1
clone size: .
D gene: TRBD1
J gene: TRBJ1-1
CDR3 DNA: TGCAGCGTTGAAGATCGACGGGGGACAGGCCGGAACACTGAAGCTTTCTTT
CDR3 protein: CSVEDRRGTGRNTEAFF

V gene: TRBV4-1
clone size: .
D gene: TRBD1
J gene: TRBJ2-7
CDR3 DNA: TGCGCCAGCAGCCACCCGGGACAGGGTACCTACGAGCAGTACTTC
CDR3 protein: CASSHPGQGTYEQYF

V gene: TRBV30
clone size: once
D gene: TRBD2
J gene: TRBJ2-1
CDR3 DNA: TGTGCCTGGAGTGGACTAGCGGGAGTGGTAAATGAGCAGTTCTTC
CDR3 protein: CAWSGLAGVVNEQFF

V gene: TRBV7-9
clone size: .
D gene: TRBD1
J gene: TRBJ2-4
CDR3 DNA: TGTGCCAGCAGCCTAATGGGGCAGGGGGATAGCATTCAGTACTTC
CDR3 protein: CASSLMGQGDSIQYF

V gene: TRBV15
clone size: .
D gene: .
J gene: TRBJ1-6
CDR3 DNA: TGTGCCACCAGAGTGGGGGGGAGCTCCTATAATTCACCCCTCCACTTT
CDR3 protein: CATRVGGSSYNSPLHF

V gene: TRBV3-1/TRBV3-2
clone size: .
D gene: TRBD1
J gene: TRBJ2-7
CDR3 DNA: TGTGCCAGCAGCCACCAGACAGGGCAATACTACGAGCAGTACTTC
CDR3 protein: CASSHQTGQYYEQYF